Presented here are 16 T cell receptor beta chains from one specimen sequenced in a study of cytomegalovirus exposure and HLA in healthy donors. TCRdb's table, derived via immunoSEQ multiplex PCR, lists solely in-frame clones and lacks some. The sample contains some 80,000 clones, approximately 96% of which appear only once. The sample was PBMCs. The source is a woman younger than 30 in good health and CMV-seronegative.

The rearrangement uses TRBV19 and TRBJ1-5, with 8 bases aligning to TRBD1. CDR1 LNHDA and CDR2 SQIVND come from the germline V gene (reference sequence). The CDR3 contains 16 residues. The V and J ends lost 7 bases and 5 bases, in that order; junction bases with no gene match: 13. The CDR3 DNA is TGTGCCAGTACCCTAACCGGGACAGGCCATGATCAGCCCCAGCATTTT. Protein sequence: CASTLTGTGHDQPQHF. Complete variable domain (other parts from reference TRBV19 and TRBJ1-5): DGGITQSPKYLFRKEGQNVTLSCEQNLNHDAMYWYRQDPGQGLRLIYYSQIVNDFQKGDIAEGYSVSREKKESFPLTVTSAQKNPTAFYLCASTLTGTGHDQPQHFGDGTRLSIL.

V gene TRBV15 combines with J gene TRBJ1-5; 9 nucleotides align to TRBD1. Per germline, CDR1 LNHNV and CDR2 YYDKDF (reference sequence). Trimming removed 9 bases from V and 3 bases from J; junction bases left unmatched: 6. The CDR3 is 14 residues long. For the CDR3, the DNA is TGTGCCACGCAAGGACAGGGGACCAATCAGCCCCAGCATTTT. Translating it yields CATQGQGTNQPQHF. Variable domain in full (rest from reference TRBV15 and TRBJ1-5): DAMVIQNPRYQVTQFGKPVTLSCSQTLNHNVMYWYQQKSSQAPKLLFHYYDKDFNNEADTPDNFQSRRPNTSFCFLDIRSPGLGDTAMYLCATQGQGTNQPQHFGDGTRLSIL.

The chain recombines TRBV27 with TRBJ1-2, with D possibly matching TRBD1 (5 bases). CDR3 length: 15 residues. The V end lost 5 bases, the J end lost 8 bases, and 21 bases lay between the germline ends. The germline gives CDR1 MNHEY, CDR2 SMNVEV (reference sequence). The CDR3 DNA is TGTGCCAGCAGTAGATCAGGGTTTAGTCTTGCGGGCTACACCTTC. This gives the protein CASSRSGFSLAGYTF.

This rearrangement joins TRBV10-2 to TRBJ1-6; D possibly corresponds to TRBD1 (5 bases). The CDR3 runs to 14 residues. The V end was cut by 5 bases, the J end by 1 base, with 6 bases between. Per germline, CDR1 WSHSY and CDR2 SAAADI. The DNA for the CDR3 is TGCGCCAGCAGTCGGGGGTCCTATAATTCACCCCTCCACTTT. Its protein is CASSRGSYNSPLHF.

The gene calls are TRBV27 and TRBJ1-5; 8 nucleotides match TRBD1. In germline, CDR1 is MNHEY, CDR2 SMNVEV (reference sequence). V lost 4 bases and J lost 2; bases outside the gene matches: 10. This CDR3 comprises 17 residues. This CDR3 is CASSSGQGRAGNQPQHF. In DNA form, the CDR3 reads TGTGCCAGCAGTTCAGGACAGGGTCGGGCGGGCAATCAGCCCCAGCATTTT.

This clone has just one count. The chain is built from TRBV11-2 and TRBJ2-1; D uncertain. This CDR3 contains 16 residues. The V gene lost 6 bases and the J gene lost 0 bases, with 15 bases spanning the gap. The V gene's germline CDR1 is SGHAT and CDR2 FQNNGV. Here the CDR3 DNA reads TGTGCCAGCAGAGAAAGTTCCAGAGGCTCCTACAATGAGCAGTTCTTC. This encodes CASRESSRGSYNEQFF.

The chain uses TRBV6-5 and TRBJ1-2; D is perhaps TRBD1 (5 bases). Trimming shortened V by 3 bases and J by 6 bases, and 11 bases separated the two germline ends. Germline CDR1 is MNHEY and CDR2 is SVGAGI. This CDR3 region has 13 residues. CDR3 residues: CASSYRPGDGYTF. The DNA for the CDR3 is TGTGCCAGCAGTTATAGACCGGGGGATGGCTACACCTTC.

The V gene is TRBV27, the J gene TRBJ1-1, with D possibly TRBD1 on 5 matching bases. This CDR3 contains 12 residues. The V gene's germline CDR1 is MNHEY and CDR2 SMNVEV (reference sequence). Trimming cost V 6 bases and J 8 bases, with 13 bases left between them. The CDR3: CASSETGGEAFF. The CDR3 DNA reads TGTGCCAGCAGCGAGACCGGGGGGGAAGCTTTCTTT.

This rearrangement joins TRBV5-1 to TRBJ1-2; weak D call: TRBD1 (5 bases). Germline V gene sequence: CDR1 SGHRS, CDR2 YFSETQ. The CDR3 length is 14 residues. Trimming removed 0 bases from V and 2 bases from J, with 8 bases in between. The CDR3, as DNA: TGCGCCAGCAGCTTGGCCCCAGGGAACTATGGCTACACCTTC. It specifies CASSLAPGNYGYTF. Full variable domain (outside the CDR3, taken from reference TRBV5-1 and TRBJ1-2): KAGVTQTPRYLIKTRGQQVTLSCSPISGHRSVSWYQQTPGQGLQFLFEYFSETQRNKGNFPGRFSGRQFSNSRSEMNVSTLELGDSALYLCASSLAPGNYGYTFGSGTRLTVV.

This sequence joins TRBV28 and TRBJ2-3; TRBD1 matches 8 bases. The germline gives CDR1 MDHEN, CDR2 SYDVKM. With V trimmed by 3 bases and J by 3 bases, 2 bases remained unmatched. The CDR3 has 14 amino acids. Here the CDR3 reads CASSLDRVTDTQYF. The CDR3 DNA reads as TGTGCCAGCAGTTTGGACAGGGTTACAGATACGCAGTATTTT. Drawing the rest from reference TRBV28 and TRBJ2-3, the complete variable domain is DVKVTQSSRYLVKRTGEKVFLECVQDMDHENMFWYRQDPGLGLRLIYFSYDVKMKEKGDIPEGYSVSREKKERFSLILESASTNQTSMYLCASSLDRVTDTQYFGPGTRLTVL.

The V call is TRBV11-2, the J call TRBJ2-3; the D is unclear. V lost 4 bases and J lost 5, with 13 bases in between. CDR1 is SGHAT and CDR2 is FQNNGV in the germline V gene. This CDR3 is 14 amino acids long. CDR3 region: CASSYLRSGDTQYF. In nucleotides, the CDR3 is TGTGCCAGCAGCTATTTGCGTTCCGGAGATACGCAGTATTTT. Full variable domain (missing parts from reference TRBV11-2 and TRBJ2-3): EAGVAQSPRYKIIEKRQSVAFWCNPISGHATLYWYQQILGQGPKLLIQFQNNGVVDDSQLPKDRFSAERLKGVDSTLKIQPAKLEDSAVYLCASSYLRSGDTQYFGPGTRLTVL.

This chain uses TRBV7-9 with TRBJ2-7, with 9 bases lining up with TRBD2. Germline lookup yields CDR1 SEHNR and CDR2 FQNEAQ (reference sequence). Unmatched junction bases numbered 4, after V lost 0 bases and J lost 4 bases. This CDR3 region has 15 residues. Here the CDR3 reads CASSLAGTSYYEQYF. The CDR3 DNA sequence: TGTGCCAGCAGCTTAGCAGGGACTAGCTATTACGAGCAGTACTTC.

The chain carries TRBV5-4 and TRBJ1-1, with TRBD1 matching 7 bases. J lost 1 base, V lost 5 bases, and 2 bases had no gene match. From germline, CDR1 is SGHNT and CDR2 YYREEE (reference sequence). The CDR3 is 13 amino acids. This chain's CDR3 is CASRTGENTEAFF. The CDR3 DNA reads as TGTGCCAGCAGAACAGGGGAGAACACTGAAGCTTTCTTT.

This rearrangement joins TRBV2 to TRBJ1-4; 7 nucleotides align to TRBD1. In germline, CDR1 is SNHLY, CDR2 FYNNEI. This CDR3 has 15 amino acids. V lost 6 bases to trimming and J lost 7 bases; unmatched junction nucleotides: 11. CDR3 protein: CASRGGTGRTEKLFF. The CDR3 region has the DNA TGTGCCAGCAGAGGGGGCACAGGGCGTACTGAAAAACTGTTTTTT.

V and J are TRBV4-2 and TRBJ1-2; D is unclear. The CDR3 runs to 17 residues. CDR1 is LGHNA and CDR2 is YNFKEQ in the germline V gene. Trimming removed 2 bases from V and 2 bases from J, with 18 bases in between. The DNA of the CDR3 is TGTGCCAGCAGCCAACTCTCAGTCGCGGGATTAAACTATGGCTACACCTTC. It translates to CASSQLSVAGLNYGYTF.

The chain employs TRBV5-1 and TRBJ2-3, with 7 positions matching TRBD2. Looked up from germline, CDR1 is SGHRS and CDR2 is YFSETQ. The length of the CDR3 is 16 residues. V lost 2 bases to trimming and J lost 2 bases; unmatched junction nucleotides: 8. This CDR3 is CASSFEGRAPTDTQYF. In nucleotides, the CDR3 is TGCGCCAGCAGCTTCGAAGGGAGGGCCCCCACAGATACGCAGTATTTT.